Below are 5 T cell receptor beta chains sequenced from a single sample in a study of human T cells and chemical hapten exposure. TCRdb used MiXCR to reprocess the RACE reads, holding one entry per CDR3 protein. Among 35,000 to 50,000 distinct CDR3 sequences listed, more than 8.5% were seen once. Time point in this sample: patch test 2, 6 weeks after DPC sensitization. Treatment denoted: therapeutic diphenylcyclopropenone sensitization with weekly scalp DPC. This sample comprised whole blood, obtained in connection with sensitization to the hapten diphenylcyclopropenone (DPC). The receptors here all came from a woman in her thirties or forties with alopecia areata. Some clones in this sample may be carry-over from other donors' samples.

This clonotype was found many times. J is TRBJ2-6 and V is TRBV6-5; tentatively, D is TRBD1 (5 bases). This CDR3 is 18 amino acids long. Trimming stripped 6 bases from V and 4 bases from J, with 22 bases between. Germline loops: CDR1 MNHEY, CDR2 SVGAGI. CDR3 nucleotides: TGTGCCAGCAGCCGTACATTTATCAAGGCAGGGGGGGCCAACGTCCTGACTTTC. As protein: CASSRTFIKAGGANVLTF.

This clonotype was picked up a small number of times. The rearrangement links TRBV28 to TRBJ2-5, with a weak D call TRBD1 (6 bases). V was shortened by 9 bases and J by 3 bases, with 14 bases between the two germline ends. The CDR3 has 13 amino acids. Germline CDR1 MDHEN, CDR2 SYDVKM. CDR3 in amino acids: CARPRDTKETQYF. CDR3 nucleotide sequence: TGTGCCAGACCGAGGGACACAAAAGAGACCCAGTACTTC.

This chain uses TRBV5-1 with TRBJ1-1; D might be TRBD1 (5 bases). The CDR3 covers 14 residues. Trimming pared 3 bases from V and 4 bases from J, leaving 13 bases between. Germline loops: CDR1 SGHRS, CDR2 YFSETQ. The CDR3 sequence is CASSSPGPATEAFF. In DNA form, the CDR3 reads TGCGCCAGCAGCTCGCCGGGACCTGCCACTGAAGCTTTCTTT.

In regard to this clonotype: With a much larger clone just one base away, this may be a read error. The V and J genes are TRBV7-8 and TRBJ2-7; no clear D gene. This CDR3 has 12 amino acids. The germline gives CDR1 SGHVS, CDR2 FQNEAQ. The CDR3 spells CASSPTRGERYF. The CDR3 nucleotides are TGTGCCAGCAGCCCGACCCGTGGCGAGCGGTACTTC.

Worth noting for this clonotype: This may arise from a read error, as a much more abundant clone is one base away. CDR3 coding DNA: TGTGCCTGGATACGCGGGGGCTACTCTGAAGGTTTCTTT. Residues: CAWIRGGYSEGFF. The chain joins TRBV30 to TRBJ1-1; tentative D call: TRBD1 (6 bases). The CDR3 contains 13 residues. In germline, CDR1 is GTSNPN, CDR2 SVGIG (reference sequence). The whole variable domain, remainder taken from reference TRBV30 and TRBJ1-1, is SQTIHQWPATLVQPVGSPLSLECTVEGTSNPNLYWYRQAAGRGLQLLFYSVGIGQISSEVPQNLSASRPQDRQFILSSKKLLLSDSGFYLCAWIRGGYSEGFFGQGTRLTVV.